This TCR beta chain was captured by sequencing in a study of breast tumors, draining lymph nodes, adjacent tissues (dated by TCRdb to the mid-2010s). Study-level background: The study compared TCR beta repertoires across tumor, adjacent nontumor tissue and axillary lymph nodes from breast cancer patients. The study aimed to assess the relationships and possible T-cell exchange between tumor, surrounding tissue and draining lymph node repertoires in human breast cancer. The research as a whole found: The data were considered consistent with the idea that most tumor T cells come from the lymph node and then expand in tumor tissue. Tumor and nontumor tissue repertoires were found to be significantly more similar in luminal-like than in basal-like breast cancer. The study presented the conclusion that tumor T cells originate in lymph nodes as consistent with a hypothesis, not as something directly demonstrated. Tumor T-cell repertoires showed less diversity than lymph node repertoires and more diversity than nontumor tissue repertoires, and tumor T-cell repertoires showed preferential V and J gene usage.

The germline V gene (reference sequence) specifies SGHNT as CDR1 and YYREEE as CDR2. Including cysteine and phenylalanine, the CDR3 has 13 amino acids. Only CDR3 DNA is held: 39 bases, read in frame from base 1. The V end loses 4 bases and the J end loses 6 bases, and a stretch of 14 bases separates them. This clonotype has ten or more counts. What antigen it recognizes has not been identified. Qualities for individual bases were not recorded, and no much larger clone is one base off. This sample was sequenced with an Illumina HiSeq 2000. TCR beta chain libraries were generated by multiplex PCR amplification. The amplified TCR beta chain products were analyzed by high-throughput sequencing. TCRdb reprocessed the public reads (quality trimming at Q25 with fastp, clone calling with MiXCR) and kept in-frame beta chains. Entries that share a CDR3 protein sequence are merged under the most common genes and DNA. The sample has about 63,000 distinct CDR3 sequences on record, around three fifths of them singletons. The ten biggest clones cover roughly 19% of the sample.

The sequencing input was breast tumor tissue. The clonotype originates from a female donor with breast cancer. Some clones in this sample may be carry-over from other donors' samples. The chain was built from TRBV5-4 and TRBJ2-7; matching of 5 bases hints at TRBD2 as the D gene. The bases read TGTGCCAGCAGCACGCGGGCACCCGGCGAGCAGTACTTC. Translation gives CASSTRAPGEQYF.